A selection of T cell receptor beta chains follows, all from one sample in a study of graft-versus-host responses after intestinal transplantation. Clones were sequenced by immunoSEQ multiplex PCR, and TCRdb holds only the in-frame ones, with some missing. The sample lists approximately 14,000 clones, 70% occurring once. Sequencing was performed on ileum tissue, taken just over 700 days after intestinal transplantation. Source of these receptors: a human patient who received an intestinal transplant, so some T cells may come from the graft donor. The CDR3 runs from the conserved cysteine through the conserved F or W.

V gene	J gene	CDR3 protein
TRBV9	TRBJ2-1	CASSVTDRGGNEQFF
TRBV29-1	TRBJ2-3	CSAKPSTDTQYF
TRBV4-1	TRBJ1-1	CASSQKRRNTEAFF
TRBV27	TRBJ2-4	CASSLSSGVAKNIQYF
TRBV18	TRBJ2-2	CASSPFPTGRGGELFF
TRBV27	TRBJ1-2	CASARNDWGAGGYTF
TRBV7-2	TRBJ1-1	CASSLDRGTPGAFF
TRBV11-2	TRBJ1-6	CASRRPPGIQPLHF
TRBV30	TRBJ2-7	CAWSGSGTYEQYF
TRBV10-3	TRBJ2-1	CAISGGGSSSYNEQFF
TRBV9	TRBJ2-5	CASSDGDRPYQETQYF
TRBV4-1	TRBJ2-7	CASSQSYIAGFSYEQYF
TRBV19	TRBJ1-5	CASSTLYGDRSNQPQHF
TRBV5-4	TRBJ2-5	CASSLRTEETQYF
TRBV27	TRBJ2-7	CASTPLWTPGDYEQYF
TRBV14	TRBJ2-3	CASSQMPASSTDTQYF
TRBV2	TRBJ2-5	CASSETSGRGETQYF
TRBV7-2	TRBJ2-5	CASSSRVSGAPYQETQYF
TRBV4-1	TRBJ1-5	CASSQDPGRSNQPQHF
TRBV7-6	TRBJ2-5	CASSSYRDRHETQYF
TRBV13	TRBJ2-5	CASSGGEETQYF
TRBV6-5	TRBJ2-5	CASRISEHQGTQYF
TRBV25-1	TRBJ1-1	CASSITGRNTEAFF
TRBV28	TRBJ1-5	CASSPTQTSHSPHF
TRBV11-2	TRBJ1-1	CASSLEGLMNTEAFF
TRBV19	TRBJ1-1	CASSPKVRDRHLEAFF
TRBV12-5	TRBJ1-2	CASGLTGTGDPYGYTF
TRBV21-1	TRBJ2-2	CASSKRLGQLQPNTGELFF
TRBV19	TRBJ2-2	CASTLRTGNTGELFF
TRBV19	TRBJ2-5	CGSSSGAGGQETQYF
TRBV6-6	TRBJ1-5	CASSQPGTGGNQPQHF
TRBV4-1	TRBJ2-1	CASSQGLATSQFF
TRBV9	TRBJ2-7	CASSVGLAGGEQYF
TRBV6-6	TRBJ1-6	CASGEGGPLHF
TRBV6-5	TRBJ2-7	CASSYSLAARDEQYF
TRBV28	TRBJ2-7	CASSFRGTGGLYEQYF
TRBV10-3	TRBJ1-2	CAIEGGNYGYTF
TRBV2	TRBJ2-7	CASTRTGGSYEQYF
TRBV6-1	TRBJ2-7	CASTPAGAPAIEQYF
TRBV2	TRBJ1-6	CASSGRGAFPSPLHF
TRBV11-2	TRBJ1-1	CASSSAVWRGANTEAFF
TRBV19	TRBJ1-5	CASTGTLNQPQHF
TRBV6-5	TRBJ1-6	CASSPLQYNSPLHF
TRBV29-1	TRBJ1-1	CSVRSGTANTEAFF
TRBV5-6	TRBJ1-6	CASSPGFRESRSPLHF
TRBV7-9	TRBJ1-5	CASSGGQRGQPQHF
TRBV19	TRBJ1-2	CASSTRDSRYGYTF
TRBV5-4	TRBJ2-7	CASSSRTGYEQYF
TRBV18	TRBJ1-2	CASSPETDYGYTF
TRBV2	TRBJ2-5	CASSRSGTGLGEQYF
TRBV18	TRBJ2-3	CASSPPAGAADTQYF
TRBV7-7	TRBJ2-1	CASSLYGRDNEQFF
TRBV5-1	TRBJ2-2	CASSFNSPNTGELFF
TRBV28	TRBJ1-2	CASSLSGQSHGYTF
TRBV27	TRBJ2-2	CASSLGWRTGELFF
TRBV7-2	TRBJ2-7	CASSPRLAGAREQYF